This T cell receptor beta chain is drawn from a study of tumor and adjacent non-tumor tissue in lung cancer (dated by TCRdb to 2016 to 2019). Study-wide context: Of the cohort, eleven to twelve patients had adenocarcinoma, 2 had squamous cell carcinoma and 1 had small cell lung cancer. The roughly 15 patients were aged about 31 to 85 years, included 10 men and 5 women, and had TNM stage I to III disease. In total, sequencing yielded under 150 million productive TCRbeta reads, which works out to an average of about 4.17 million reads per sample. The study compared bulk TCRbeta repertoires between lung tumor tissue and matched distant non-tumor lung tissue from fewer than 18 lung cancer patients. Some 31 paired specimens, one tumor and one normal lung sample per patient, were profiled by TCRbeta CDR3 sequencing.

Library generation was performed with multiplex PCR. The data were produced on an Illumina HiSeq 2500. TCRbeta libraries were built by three rounds of nested PCR using primers (Table S4), following protocols modified from ARM-PCR. PCR products of 200-500 bp were gel-excised and purified with the QIAquick gel extraction kit before sequencing. The original methods were these. Reads were cleaned with Trimmomatic, merged with FLASH into complete CDR3 sequences, and assigned to V(D)J germline segments with MiTCR. Clonal diversity was computed as the inverse Simpson's index with VDJtools. In-frame sequences lacking a premature stop codon were counted as productive reads. TCRdb took the public reads, trimmed them with fastp at Q25, ran MiXCR for clone calling and kept in-frame beta chains. Each CDR3 protein gets just one entry, which takes the most common genes and DNA from the rows behind it. It is TCRdb's table, rather than the study itself, that gives the V and J calls and clone size. Present in this sample are 75,000 to 90,000 distinct CDR3 sequences, approximately 73% of which were seen just once. The ten largest account for 21% of the sample.

RNA was isolated from bulk unsorted tissue, and RNA quality was assessed with a NanoDrop ND-1000 and an Agilent 2100. Distant non-tumor tissue taken more than 3 cm from the tumor edge was used as the normal lung sample. All donors had newly diagnosed lung cancer, had not received prior chemotherapy, and were admitted for thoracic surgery in China between August and November 2014. Anyone who had undergone radiotherapy or chemotherapy before, or who had another cancer at the same time, was left out of the study. Surgical tissue pieces of about 1-2 cm3 were preserved in RNAlater solution and were kept at -80 degrees C until use. Study-wide findings and limitations: The sequencing platform is not named in the methods, and unique molecular identifiers are not mentioned. The cohort had only around 14 patients, and the authors noted that larger samples and more detailed clinical data are needed. The top 100 clones accounted for a significantly larger cumulative portion of the repertoire in normal lung than in tumor tissue. Significantly higher TCR diversity (inverse Simpson) was observed in tumor tissue than in normal lung tissue (around 450 vs 160, P = 0.0075, Mann-Whitney U test). Peripheral blood was not sequenced, so blood TCRbeta repertoires in these lung cancer patients were not examined. Younger patients had significantly higher TCR diversity, and higher tumor TCR diversity was associated with shorter overall and disease-free survival.

Worth noting for this clonotype: Its antigen is unknown. The CDR3 does not close with the conserved phenylalanine or tryptophan, likely indicating a read error. No DNA is shown, since the ends of the CDR3 on it are uncertain; the CDR3 is the one TCRdb lists.

The CDR3 numbers 12 amino acids, ends counted. CDR1 and CDR2, per the germline V gene, are WSHSY and SAAADI. The V and J segments used are TRBV10-2 and TRBJ1-4; the table's D call, TRBD1, has no DNA check behind it. This sequence was found in a woman between 50 and 59 years old with non-small cell lung cancer. Sequences were obtained from distant non-tumor lung tissue. This receptor has the CDR3 CASGRQNEKLVL.